This TCR beta chain emerged from a study of T cells after yellow fever vaccination. The study's findings and limits: The study noted that FACS-sorted repertoires could contain abundant clonotypes contaminating from the bulk population. Though weaker, the secondary response peaked faster, on day 5 versus 15.

The CDR3 consists of 16 residues. Trimming cost V 2 bases and J 5 bases, with 15 bases left between them. Per germline, CDR1 LGHNA and CDR2 YSLEER. This clonotype was detected only a few times. As yet, its antigen is unknown. Universal primer sites and UMIs were introduced during 5'RACE template-switching synthesis of TCR cDNA. TCRdb passed the 5' RACE reads through MiXCR, listing each CDR3 protein once. The profile shows approximately 93,000 distinct CDR3 sequences, under 7% of them singletons. The starting material was CD8+ T cells sorted from PBMCs, obtained 10 days after the yellow fever booster vaccination. The receptor's source is a man aged 18 to 35 who received the YFV17D yellow fever vaccine. The chain joins TRBV4-3 to TRBJ1-4, with D possibly being TRBD1 (6 bases). CDR3 DNA: TGCGCCAGCAGCCAAAGTACAGGACAGAGAAATGAAAAACTGTTTTTT. The encoded protein is CASSQSTGQRNEKLFF.